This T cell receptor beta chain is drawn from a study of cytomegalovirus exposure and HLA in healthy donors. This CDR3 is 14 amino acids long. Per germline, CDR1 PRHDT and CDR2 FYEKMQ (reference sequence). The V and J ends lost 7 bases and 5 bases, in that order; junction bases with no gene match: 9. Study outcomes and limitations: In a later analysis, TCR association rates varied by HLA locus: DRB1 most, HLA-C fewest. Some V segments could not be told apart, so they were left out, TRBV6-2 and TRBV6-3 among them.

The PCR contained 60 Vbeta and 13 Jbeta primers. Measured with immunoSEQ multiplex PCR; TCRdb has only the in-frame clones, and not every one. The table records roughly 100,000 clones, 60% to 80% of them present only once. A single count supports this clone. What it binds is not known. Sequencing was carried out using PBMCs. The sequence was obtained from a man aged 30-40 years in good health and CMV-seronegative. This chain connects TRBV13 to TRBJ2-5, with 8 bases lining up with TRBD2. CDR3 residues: CASTASGRTETQYF. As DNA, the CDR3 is TGTGCCAGCACAGCGAGCGGGAGAACGGAGACCCAGTACTTC.